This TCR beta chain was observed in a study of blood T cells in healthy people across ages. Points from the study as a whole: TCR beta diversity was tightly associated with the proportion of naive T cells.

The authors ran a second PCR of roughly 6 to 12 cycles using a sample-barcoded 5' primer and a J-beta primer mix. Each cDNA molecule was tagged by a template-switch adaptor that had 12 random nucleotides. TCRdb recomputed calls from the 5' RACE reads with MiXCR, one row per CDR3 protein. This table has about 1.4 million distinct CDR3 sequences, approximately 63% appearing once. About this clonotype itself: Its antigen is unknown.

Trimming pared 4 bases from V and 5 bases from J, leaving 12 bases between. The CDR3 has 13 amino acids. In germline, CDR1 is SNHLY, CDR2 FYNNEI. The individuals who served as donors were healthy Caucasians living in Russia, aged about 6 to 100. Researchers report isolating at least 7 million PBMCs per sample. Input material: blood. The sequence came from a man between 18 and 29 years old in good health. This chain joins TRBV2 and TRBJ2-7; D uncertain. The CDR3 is CASSVSVANEQYF. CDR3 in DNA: TGTGCCAGCAGTGTCTCAGTTGCGAACGAGCAGTACTTC.